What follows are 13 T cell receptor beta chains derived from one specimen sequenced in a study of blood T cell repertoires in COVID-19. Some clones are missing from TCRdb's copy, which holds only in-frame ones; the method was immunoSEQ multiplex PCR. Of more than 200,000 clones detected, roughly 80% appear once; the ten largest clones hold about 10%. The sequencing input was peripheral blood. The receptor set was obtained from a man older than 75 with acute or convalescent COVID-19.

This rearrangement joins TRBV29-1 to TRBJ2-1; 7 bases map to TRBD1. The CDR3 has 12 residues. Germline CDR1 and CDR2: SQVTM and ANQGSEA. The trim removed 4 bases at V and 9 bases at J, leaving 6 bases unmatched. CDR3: CSVVHDRAEQFF. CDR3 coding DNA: TGCAGCGTTGTACACGACAGGGCTGAGCAGTTCTTC.

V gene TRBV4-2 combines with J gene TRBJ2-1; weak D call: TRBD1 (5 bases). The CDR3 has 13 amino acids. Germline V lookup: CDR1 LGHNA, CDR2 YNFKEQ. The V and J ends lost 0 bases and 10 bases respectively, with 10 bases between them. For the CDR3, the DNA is TGTGCCAGCAGCCAAGATGGGGCGCGCGAGCAGTTCTTC. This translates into CASSQDGAREQFF.

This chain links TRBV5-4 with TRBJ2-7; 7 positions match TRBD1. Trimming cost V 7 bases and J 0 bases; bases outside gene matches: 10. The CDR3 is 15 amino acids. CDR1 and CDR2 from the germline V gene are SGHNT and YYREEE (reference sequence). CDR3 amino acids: CASSRQGWSSYEQYF. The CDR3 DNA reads TGTGCCAGCTCCCGACAGGGTTGGAGCTCCTACGAGCAGTACTTC.

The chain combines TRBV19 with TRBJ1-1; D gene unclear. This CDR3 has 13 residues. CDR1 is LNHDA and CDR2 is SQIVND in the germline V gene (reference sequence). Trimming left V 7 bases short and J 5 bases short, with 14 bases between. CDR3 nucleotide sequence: TGTGCCAGTAATCATAGGACTGGGACTGAAGCTTTCTTT. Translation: CASNHRTGTEAFF.

Written as DNA, the CDR3 is TGTGCCAGCAGTGAATACCACCCGGGACAGGGCTCCTACGAGCAGTACTTC. Translated: CASSEYHPGQGSYEQYF. This chain uses TRBV2 with TRBJ2-7; 9 positions agree with TRBD1. The length of the CDR3 is 17 residues. CDR1 is SNHLY, CDR2 FYNNEI, per germline. V was pared by 2 bases and J by 0 bases, with 8 bases of the junction left unmatched.

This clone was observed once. The CDR3 here is CASSPPQGTFSGNTIYF. The CDR3, as DNA: TGTGCCAGCAGCCCCCCCCAGGGAACCTTCTCTGGAAACACCATATATTTT. This chain connects TRBV7-8 to TRBJ1-3; D possibly corresponds to TRBD1 (5 bases). Trimming removed 5 bases from V and 0 bases from J, with 17 bases in between. The CDR3 has 17 residues. Germline V gene data show CDR1 as SGHVS and CDR2 as FQNEAQ. Full variable domain (rest looked up from reference TRBV7-8 and TRBJ1-3): GAGVSQSPRYKVAKRGQDVALRCDPISGHVSLFWYQQALGQGPEFLTYFQNEAQLDKSGLPSDRFFAERPEGSVSTLKIQRTQQEDSAVYLCASSPPQGTFSGNTIYFGEGSWLTVV.

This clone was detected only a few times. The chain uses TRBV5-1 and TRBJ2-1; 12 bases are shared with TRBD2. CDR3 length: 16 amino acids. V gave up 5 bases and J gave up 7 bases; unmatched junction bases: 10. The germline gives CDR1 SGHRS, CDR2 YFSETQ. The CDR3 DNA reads TGCGCCAGCAGGAGACCCCTAGCGGGAGGGCCGAATGAGCAGTTCTTC. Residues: CASRRPLAGGPNEQFF.

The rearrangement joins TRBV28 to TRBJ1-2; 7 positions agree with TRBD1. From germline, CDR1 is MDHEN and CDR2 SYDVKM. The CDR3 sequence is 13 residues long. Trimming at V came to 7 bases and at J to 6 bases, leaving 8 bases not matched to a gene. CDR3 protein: CASNGQVVNGYTF. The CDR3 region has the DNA TGTGCCAGCAATGGACAGGTCGTCAATGGCTACACCTTC.

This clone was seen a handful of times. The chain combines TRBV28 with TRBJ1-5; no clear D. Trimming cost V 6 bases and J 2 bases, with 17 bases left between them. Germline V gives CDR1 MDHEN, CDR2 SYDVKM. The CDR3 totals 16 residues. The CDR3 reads CASSTTVWRGNQPQHF. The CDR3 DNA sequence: TGTGCCAGCAGCACCACCGTTTGGAGGGGCAATCAGCCCCAGCATTTT.

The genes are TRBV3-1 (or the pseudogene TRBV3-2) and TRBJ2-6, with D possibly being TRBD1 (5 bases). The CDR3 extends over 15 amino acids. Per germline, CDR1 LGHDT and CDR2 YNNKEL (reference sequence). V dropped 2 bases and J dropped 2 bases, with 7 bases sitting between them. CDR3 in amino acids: CASSQSGTGANVLTF. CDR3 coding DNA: TGTGCCAGCAGCCAATCAGGGACTGGGGCCAACGTCCTGACTTTC.

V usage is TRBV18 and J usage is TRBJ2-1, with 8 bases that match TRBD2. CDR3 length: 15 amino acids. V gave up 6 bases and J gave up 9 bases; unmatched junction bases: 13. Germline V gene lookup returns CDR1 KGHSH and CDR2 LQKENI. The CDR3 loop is CASSLQGGGTAEQFF. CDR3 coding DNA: TGTGCCAGCTCCCTCCAAGGCGGGGGGACGGCTGAGCAGTTCTTC. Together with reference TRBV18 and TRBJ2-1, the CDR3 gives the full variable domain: NAGVMQNPRHLVRRRGQEARLRCSPMKGHSHVYWYRQLPEEGLKFMVYLQKENIIDESGMPKERFSAEFPKEGPSILRIQQVVRGDSAAYFCASSLQGGGTAEQFFGPGTRLTVL.

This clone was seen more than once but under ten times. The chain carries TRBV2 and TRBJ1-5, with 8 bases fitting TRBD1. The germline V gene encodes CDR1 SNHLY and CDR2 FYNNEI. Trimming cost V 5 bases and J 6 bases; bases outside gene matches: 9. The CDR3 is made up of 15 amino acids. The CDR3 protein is CASSLGQENFQPQHF. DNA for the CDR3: TGTGCCAGCAGTTTGGGACAGGAGAACTTTCAGCCCCAGCATTTT.

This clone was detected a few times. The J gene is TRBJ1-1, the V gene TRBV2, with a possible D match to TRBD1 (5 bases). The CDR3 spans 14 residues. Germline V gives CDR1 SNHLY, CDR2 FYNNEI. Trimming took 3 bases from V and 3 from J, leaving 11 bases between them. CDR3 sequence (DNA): TGTGCCAGCAGTGAGCGGGACGGATACACTGAAGCTTTCTTT. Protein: CASSERDGYTEAFF.